These 24 T cell receptor beta chains came from one sample sequenced in a study of Graves' ophthalmopathy and Graves' hyperthyroidism. The TCR beta CDR3 regions underwent amplification from RNA transcripts. The library came from an HTBI-primed first-round RT-PCR and a second-round multiplex PCR. TCRdb itself ran the multiplex PCR reads through MiXCR, one entry per CDR3 protein. Of some 750,000 distinct CDR3 sequences in the sample, roughly 41% were seen once. Sample: peripheral blood. All receptors come from an adult man with Graves' ophthalmopathy.

In its sample, this clonotype was seen many times. The rearrangement uses TRBV9 and TRBJ1-1, with D unclear. Germline V gene lookup returns CDR1 SGDLS and CDR2 YYNGEE. V lost 0 bases to trimming and J lost 1 base, with 10 bases between them. The CDR3 is 15 residues long. The CDR3 loop is CASSVADTRNTEAFF. As DNA, the CDR3 is TGTGCCAGCAGCGTAGCAGACACCCGGAACACTGAAGCTTTCTTT.

This clonotype appeared many times. The rearrangement uses TRBV7-8 and TRBJ2-7; 8 bases match TRBD2. The CDR3 has 14 amino acids. V shed 1 base, J shed 7 bases, and the junction held 6 bases outside the gene matches. Germline loops: CDR1 SGHVS, CDR2 FQNEAQ. In DNA form, the CDR3 reads TGTGCCAGCAGCTTAGAAGCGGGAGAAAGGGAGCAGTACTTC. It specifies CASSLEAGEREQYF.

Worth noting for this clonotype: It may be a read error: a sequence one base away is much more abundant. J is TRBJ2-7 and V is TRBV7-2; 11 nucleotides agree with TRBD2. Looked up from germline, CDR1 is SGHTA and CDR2 is FQGNSA. The CDR3 extends over 13 amino acids. The CDR3 region is CASRLAGAYGQYF. DNA of the CDR3: TGTGCCAGCAGACTAGCGGGAGCCTACGGGCAGTACTTC.

Many counts were recorded for this clonotype. The junction shows a germline mismatch at one end, possibly a read error. The V and J genes are TRBV10-3 and TRBJ2-7, with TRBD2 matching 16 bases. Germline V lookup: CDR1 ENHRY, CDR2 SYGVKD. The CDR3 covers 15 residues. CDR3 amino acids: CASSGTSGGAYEQYF. In DNA, the CDR3 is TGTGCCAGCAGTGGGACTAGCGGGGGGGCTTACGAGCAGTACTTC.

A note on this clonotype: This likely comes from a read error, as the CDR3 has no conserved phenylalanine or tryptophan at its end. Because the CDR3's place on the DNA is in doubt, the DNA is left out and the CDR3 is given as listed by TCRdb. The V gene is TRBV5-1, the J gene TRBJ2-7; the DNA was not compared with TRBD2, the D call given in the table. The CDR3 length is 10 residues, termini included. Germline-derived CDR1 and CDR2 are SGHRS and YFSETQ. The CDR3 is CASSLGLGDT.

This clonotype occurred once. The chain recombines TRBV2 with TRBJ1-6; TRBD1 might be the D (6 bases). The CDR3 consists of 12 residues. Germline V gene data show CDR1 as SNHLY and CDR2 as FYNNEI. With 5 bases removed from V and 9 bases from J, the gap between germline ends came to 8 bases. Here the CDR3 reads CASSSTGSPLHF. CDR3 sequence (DNA): TGTGCCAGCAGTTCGACAGGTTCACCCCTCCACTTT. The full variable domain, completed using reference TRBV2 and TRBJ1-6, is EPEVTQTPSHQVTQMGQEVILRCVPISNHLYFYWYRQILGQKVEFLVSFYNNEISEKSEIFDDQFSVERPDGSNFTLKIRSTKLEDSAMYFCASSSTGSPLHFGNGTRLTVT.

The rearrangement uses TRBV7-6 and TRBJ1-1, with 7 nucleotides matching TRBD1. Germline V gene sequence: CDR1 SGHVS, CDR2 FNYEAQ. The J segment lost 10 bases and the V segment lost 6 bases, leaving 11 bases of the junction unmatched. The CDR3 has 13 residues. CDR3 nucleotide sequence: TGTGCCAGCAGTCATGGGAGGGGGCGCGTAGCTTTCTTT. It is translated as CASSHGRGRVAFF.

The genes are TRBV7-9 and TRBJ2-7, with 14 nucleotides matching TRBD2. Germline V lookup: CDR1 SEHNR, CDR2 FQNEAQ (reference sequence). V lost 1 base to trimming and J lost 7 bases; unmatched junction nucleotides: 12. The CDR3 loop spans 18 amino acids. CDR3: CASSLVQLPGLAGVEQYF. CDR3 bases: TGTGCCAGCAGCTTAGTACAGTTACCGGGACTAGCGGGAGTTGAGCAGTACTTC.

The chain combines TRBV5-4 with TRBJ1-4; possibly TRBD1 for D (6 bases). Trimming pared 4 bases from V and 2 bases from J, leaving 18 bases between. The CDR3 has 17 amino acids. Germline CDR1 reads SGHNT; CDR2 reads YYREEE (reference sequence). CDR3 sequence: CASSQDHRARTNEKLFF. In DNA, the CDR3 is TGTGCCAGCAGCCAAGATCACAGGGCCCGCACTAATGAAAAACTGTTTTTT. Filled out from reference TRBV5-4 and TRBJ1-4, the complete variable domain reads ETGVTQSPTHLIKTRGQQVTLRCSSQSGHNTVSWYQQALGQGPQFIFQYYREEENGRGNFPPRFSGLQFPNYSSELNVNALELDDSALYLCASSQDHRARTNEKLFFGSGTQLSVL.

In this sample, this clonotype turned up a few times. The chain is built from TRBV7-9 and TRBJ2-6; 9 bases match TRBD1. Germline V gene sequence: CDR1 SEHNR, CDR2 FQNEAQ (reference sequence). Germline trimming cut 4 bases from V and 2 bases from J; bases unmatched to any gene: 12. The CDR3 is made up of 19 amino acids. In DNA, the CDR3 is TGTGCCAGCAGCTCGACAGGGGGAGTTGGATTAGCTGGGGCCAACGTCCTGACTTTC. It translates to CASSSTGGVGLAGANVLTF.

This sequence joins TRBV19 and TRBJ1-6, with TRBD1 as a possible D gene (5 bases). Germline CDR1 is LNHDA and CDR2 is SQIVND (reference sequence). The CDR3 is 12 amino acids. The V end lost 9 bases, the J end lost 9 bases, and 12 bases lay between the germline ends. CDR3: CASTGSGSPLHF. DNA of the CDR3: TGTGCCAGCACAGGCAGCGGTTCACCCCTCCACTTT.

Turning to this clonotype: Its ends do not fully match the called genes, so a read error is possible. This rearrangement joins TRBV24-1 to TRBJ1-5; D perhaps matches TRBD1 (6 bases). The CDR3 contains 14 residues. The V gene's germline CDR1 is KGHDR and CDR2 SFDVKD. The CDR3 nucleotides read TGTGCCAGCAGTTTATTGCAGGGGTTTCAGCCCCAGCATTTT. It specifies CASSLLQGFQPQHF.

This chain joins TRBV25-1 and TRBJ2-7; tentatively, D is TRBD1 (7 bases). The CDR3 totals 15 residues. Trimming pared 5 bases from V and 6 bases from J, leaving 20 bases between. Germline V gene data show CDR1 as MGHDK and CDR2 as SYGVNS. CDR3 DNA sequence: TGTGCCAGCAGTTTAACGGCAGGGGGGTCGAGCGAGCAGTACTTC. This sequence encodes CASSLTAGGSSEQYF.

The chain couples TRBV5-6 to TRBJ1-6; a possible D gene is TRBD1 (6 bases). There are 16 residues in the CDR3. V was trimmed by 2 bases and J by 0 bases, leaving 9 bases between them. The germline gives CDR1 SGHDT, CDR2 YYEEEE. The CDR3 DNA reads TGTGCCAGCAGCTTAACAGGGAGCTCCTATAATTCACCCCTCCACTTT. This sequence encodes CASSLTGSSYNSPLHF.

This clonotype has a count of ten or more. This rearrangement joins TRBV10-3 to TRBJ1-5; D uncertain. Per germline, CDR1 ENHRY and CDR2 SYGVKD. Trimming pared 3 bases from V and 1 base from J, leaving 10 bases between. This CDR3 spans 15 amino acids. The CDR3 DNA follows: TGTGCCATCAGTGACGATGGCAAGAGCAATCAGCCCCAGCATTTT. Translating gives CAISDDGKSNQPQHF.

This clonotype came up many times. The chain employs TRBV7-8 and TRBJ1-4; 9 positions match TRBD1. Germline assignment: CDR1 SGHVS and CDR2 FQNEAQ. V gave up 5 bases and J gave up 6 bases; unmatched junction bases: 10. CDR3 size: 16 residues. This CDR3 reads CASSTGQGRVDEKLFF. CDR3 nucleotide sequence: TGTGCCAGCAGCACGGGACAGGGTAGAGTGGATGAAAAACTGTTTTTT.

This clonotype was counted at least ten times. J is TRBJ1-4 and V is TRBV25-1, with D perhaps matching TRBD1 (5 bases). V gave up 2 bases and J gave up 3 bases, with 10 bases separating them. Germline CDR1 and CDR2: MGHDK and SYGVNS. The CDR3 consists of 15 residues. In DNA form, the CDR3 reads TGTGCCAGCAGTGAACCAGGGCCTTCTAATGAAAAACTGTTTTTT. Translating it yields CASSEPGPSNEKLFF.

The rearrangement links TRBV20-1 to TRBJ2-7, with TRBD2 identical over 7 bases. J was trimmed by 3 bases and V by 0 bases; bases with no gene match: 8. Per the germline V gene, CDR1 is DFQATT and CDR2 is SNEGSKA (reference sequence). CDR3 length: 15 residues. DNA of the CDR3: TGCAGTGCTAGAGATGTGGCGGGAGTGAACTACGAGCAGTACTTC. Encoded protein: CSARDVAGVNYEQYF.

V and J are TRBV20-1 and TRBJ2-7; TRBD2 agrees at 10 bases. Germline V gives CDR1 DFQATT, CDR2 SNEGSKA (reference sequence). Trimming removed 5 bases from V and 2 bases from J; junction bases left unmatched: 6. This CDR3 contains 14 residues. The CDR3 bases are TGCAGTGCTGGATCCAGCGGGAGGGCCTACGAGCAGTACTTC. Protein: CSAGSSGRAYEQYF.

The chain recombines TRBV2 with TRBJ1-1; 7 bases match TRBD1. Trimming took 4 bases from V and 1 from J; bases not matched to a gene: 9. The germline CDR1 and CDR2 sequences are SNHLY and FYNNEI. The CDR3 has 16 residues. The CDR3 coding sequence is TGTGCCAGCAGTGCTAGAACGGGACAGCCGAACACTGAAGCTTTCTTT. It yields the protein CASSARTGQPNTEAFF.

The chain joins TRBV7-9 to TRBJ2-7; the D call may be TRBD1 or TRBD2 (6 bases each). V was pared by 6 bases and J by 5 bases, with 17 bases between. The CDR3 runs to 14 residues. Germline V gene sequence: CDR1 SEHNR, CDR2 FQNEAQ (reference sequence). The CDR3 protein is CASSSRGRGHEQYF. DNA for the CDR3: TGTGCCAGCAGTTCCCGGGGGCGGGGCCACGAGCAGTACTTC.

V and J are TRBV15 and TRBJ1-5; 10 bases are shared with TRBD1. The J segment lost 0 bases and the V segment lost 5 bases, leaving 7 bases of the junction unmatched. The CDR3 totals 17 residues. Germline CDR1 and CDR2: LNHNV and YYDKDF (reference sequence). CDR3 amino acids: CATSPPGQGFSNQPQHF. The CDR3 DNA follows: TGTGCCACCAGCCCCCCGGGACAGGGGTTTAGCAATCAGCCCCAGCATTTT. Together with reference TRBV15 and TRBJ1-5, the CDR3 gives the full variable domain: DAMVIQNPRYQVTQFGKPVTLSCSQTLNHNVMYWYQQKSSQAPKLLFHYYDKDFNNEADTPDNFQSRRPNTSFCFLDIRSPGLGDTAMYLCATSPPGQGFSNQPQHFGDGTRLSIL.

Worth noting for this clonotype: A clone one base away is much larger, so this may be a read error. The chain joins TRBV7-9 to TRBJ1-3, with D perhaps TRBD1 (5 bases). The CDR3 runs to 16 residues. CDR1 is SEHNR, CDR2 FQNEAQ, per germline (reference sequence). CDR3 DNA: TGTGCCACCAGCACGACAGTCTTGAGCTCTGGAAACACCATATATTTT. As protein: CATSTTVLSSGNTIYF.

The J gene is TRBJ2-7, the V gene TRBV7-2; 9 nucleotides match TRBD1. V gave up 8 bases and J gave up 6 bases; unmatched junction bases: 11. The V gene's germline CDR1 is SGHTA and CDR2 FQGNSA. The CDR3 has 14 residues. The CDR3 DNA sequence: TGTGCCAGCGCCTCCCCCGGGACAGGGTTCGAGCAGTACTTC. As protein: CASASPGTGFEQYF.